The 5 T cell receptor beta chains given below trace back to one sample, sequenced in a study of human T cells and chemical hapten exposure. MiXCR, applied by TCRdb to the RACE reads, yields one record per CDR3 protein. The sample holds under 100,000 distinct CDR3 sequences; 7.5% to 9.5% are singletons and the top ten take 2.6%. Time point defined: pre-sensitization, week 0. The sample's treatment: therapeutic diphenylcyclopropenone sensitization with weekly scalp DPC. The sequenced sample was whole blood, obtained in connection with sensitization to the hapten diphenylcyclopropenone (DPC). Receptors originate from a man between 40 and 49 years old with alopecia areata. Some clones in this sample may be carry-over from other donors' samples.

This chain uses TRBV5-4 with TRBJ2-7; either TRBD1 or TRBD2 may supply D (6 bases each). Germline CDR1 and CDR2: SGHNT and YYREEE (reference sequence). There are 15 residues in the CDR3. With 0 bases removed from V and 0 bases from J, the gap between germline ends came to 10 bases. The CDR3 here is CASSLVGGSSYEQYF. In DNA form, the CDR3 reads TGTGCCAGCAGCTTGGTAGGGGGGTCCTCCTACGAGCAGTACTTC.

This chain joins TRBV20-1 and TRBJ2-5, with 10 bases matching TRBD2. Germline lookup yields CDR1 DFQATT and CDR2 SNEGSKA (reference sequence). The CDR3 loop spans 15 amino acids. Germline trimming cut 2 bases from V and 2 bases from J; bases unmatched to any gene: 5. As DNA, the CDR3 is TGCAGTGCTAGACCCGCTAGCGGGAGTCAAGAGACCCAGTACTTC. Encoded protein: CSARPASGSQETQYF.

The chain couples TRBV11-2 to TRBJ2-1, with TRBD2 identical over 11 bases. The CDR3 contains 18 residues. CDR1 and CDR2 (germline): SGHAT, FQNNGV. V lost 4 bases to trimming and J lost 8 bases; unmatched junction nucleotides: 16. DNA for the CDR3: TGTGCCAGCAGCTCGAAAGGTAGCGGGAGGGCCATCGTATATGAGCAGTTCTTC. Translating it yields CASSSKGSGRAIVYEQFF. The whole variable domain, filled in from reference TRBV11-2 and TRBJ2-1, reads EAGVAQSPRYKIIEKRQSVAFWCNPISGHATLYWYQQILGQGPKLLIQFQNNGVVDDSQLPKDRFSAERLKGVDSTLKIQPAKLEDSAVYLCASSSKGSGRAIVYEQFFGPGTRLTVL.

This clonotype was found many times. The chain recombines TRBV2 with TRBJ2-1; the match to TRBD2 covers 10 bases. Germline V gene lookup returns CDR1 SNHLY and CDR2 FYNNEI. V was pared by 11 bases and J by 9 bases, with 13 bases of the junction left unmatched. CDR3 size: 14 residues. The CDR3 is CALGTSEEVGEQFF. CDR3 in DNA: TGTGCCTTAGGGACTAGCGAGGAGGTCGGTGAGCAGTTCTTC.

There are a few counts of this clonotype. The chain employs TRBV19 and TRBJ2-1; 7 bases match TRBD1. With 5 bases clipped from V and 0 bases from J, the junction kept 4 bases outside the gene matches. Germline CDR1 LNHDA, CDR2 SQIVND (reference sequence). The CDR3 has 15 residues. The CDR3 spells CASSPDRSSYNEQFF. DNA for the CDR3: TGTGCCAGTAGTCCGGACAGGAGCTCCTACAATGAGCAGTTCTTC. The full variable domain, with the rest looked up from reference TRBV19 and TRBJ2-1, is DGGITQSPKYLFRKEGQNVTLSCEQNLNHDAMYWYRQDPGQGLRLIYYSQIVNDFQKGDIAEGYSVSREKKESFPLTVTSAQKNPTAFYLCASSPDRSSYNEQFFGPGTRLTVL.